This T cell receptor (beta chain) was identified in a study of identical twins. As to this clonotype: What it binds is unknown.

This CDR3 comprises 17 residues. Trimming removed 1 base from V and 0 bases from J, with 13 bases in between. The germline V gene has CDR1 SGHVS and CDR2 FQNEAQ. Notes on the study in general: Whereas memory repertoires showed no such difference, abundant cord blood beta clonotypes carried fewer insertions.

A universal primer site came from template switching; cDNA carried unique molecular identifiers. Each CDR3 protein gets one entry after TCRdb re-called the 5' RACE reads with MiXCR. The sample consists of approximately 350,000 distinct CDR3 sequences, about 12% of them appearing once. In addition, the sample was reused for a study of yellow fever vaccine responses in identical twins. That investigation notes: On the reported evidence, twins' vaccine T cell responses seemed partly convergent and partly personalized.

The sequence came from a woman between 18 and 29 years old in good health. The rearrangement joins TRBV7-8 to TRBJ1-5; unclear D gene. What was sequenced was CD8+ T cells sorted from blood. DNA of the CDR3: TGTGCCAGCAGCTTAGTGGCTCAGCCCAATAGCAATCAGCCCCAGCATTTT. Protein sequence: CASSLVAQPNSNQPQHF.